This is a list of T cell receptor beta chains from one sample in a study of blood T cell repertoires in COVID-19. Sequencing used immunoSEQ multiplex PCR; TCRdb keeps in-frame clones, though not all of them. The sample carries about 170,000 clones, 88% recorded once. What was sequenced was peripheral blood. The source of these receptors is a man aged 55 to 70 with acute or convalescent COVID-19. Each CDR3 is given with its conserved first and last residue. The D gene is left open where the match is weak. A row's size may be missing; if present it is once, few, many or a size class.

j_gene,abundance,d_gene,v_gene,CDR3nt,CDR3aa
TRBJ1-4,NA,TRBD1,TRBV5-4,TGTGCCAGCAGCTCGGGACAGGGCTCTAATGAAAAACTGTTTTTT,CASSSGQGSNEKLFF
TRBJ1-6,NA,NA,TRBV6-5,TGTGCCAGCAGTTACGAGGGTAGGAATAATTCACCCCTCCACTTT,CASSYEGRNNSPLHF
TRBJ2-2,NA,TRBD1,TRBV19,TGTGCCAGTAGACCCGGGACAGGGGTGAACACCGGGGAGCTGTTTTTT,CASRPGTGVNTGELFF
TRBJ1-6,NA,NA,TRBV30,TGTGCCTGGAGTGCCGGGCGTGGGGGGAATTCACCCCTCCACTTT,CAWSAGRGGNSPLHF
TRBJ2-3,NA,TRBD2,TRBV29-1,TGCAGCGTTGGTGGGACTAGCGGGAACACAGATACGCAGTATTTT,CSVGGTSGNTDTQYF
TRBJ1-3,NA,NA,TRBV28,TGTGCCAGCACTGATACTAGCTCTGGAAACACCATATATTTT,CASTDTSSGNTIYF
TRBJ2-7,few,NA,TRBV7-2,TGTGCCAGCAGCTTGGGCAGCCCCTACGAGCAGTACTTC,CASSLGSPYEQYF
TRBJ1-1,once,NA,TRBV5-1,TGCGCCAGCAGCTTGGGCGCCCACAGGTTAACGAACACTGAAGCTTTCTTT,CASSLGAHRLTNTEAFF
TRBJ2-5,NA,NA,TRBV19,TGTGCCAGTAGTATGCTTGGCAGGCAAGAGACCCAGTACTTC,CASSMLGRQETQYF
TRBJ2-7,NA,TRBD2,TRBV6-2/TRBV6-3,TGTGCCAGCAGTTACTCCGCGGGAGGCCCCTACGAGCAGTACTTC,CASSYSAGGPYEQYF
TRBJ1-1,NA,NA,TRBV10-3,TGTGCCATCAGTGAGTCTGGGAGGGGATTAGCGAACACTGAAGCTTTCTTT,CAISESGRGLANTEAFF
TRBJ1-4,NA,NA,TRBV30,TGTGCCTGGAAGTGGCGGCATAATGAAAAACTGTTTTTT,CAWKWRHNEKLFF
TRBJ2-1,once,NA,TRBV19,TGTGCCAGTAGTACCCAGGGGTACTCCTACAATGAGCAGTTCTTC,CASSTQGYSYNEQFF
TRBJ1-2,NA,NA,TRBV2,TGTGCCAGCGCTGGAGGGGCTAACTATGGCTACACCTTC,CASAGGANYGYTF
TRBJ1-2,NA,TRBD1,TRBV5-1,TGCGCCAGCAGCTTGGGGGGACAGGGGTCTGGCTACACCTTC,CASSLGGQGSGYTF
TRBJ2-3,NA,NA,TRBV5-4,TGTGCCAGCAGCTTGCAGGGTAGGAACACAGATACGCAGTATTTT,CASSLQGRNTDTQYF
TRBJ1-1,NA,NA,TRBV27,TGTGCCAGCAGTTTCACCGGACTTTTAGGCACTGAAGCTTTCTTT,CASSFTGLLGTEAFF
TRBJ2-2,NA,TRBD1,TRBV4-1,TGCGCCAGCAGCCACGCACAGGGGCCCGGGGAGCTGTTTTTT,CASSHAQGPGELFF
TRBJ1-1,NA,NA,TRBV19,TGTGCCAGTAGTATCCGGGTTTCGGTGACTGAAGCTTTCTTT,CASSIRVSVTEAFF
TRBJ2-7,NA,TRBD1,TRBV7-9,TGTGCCAGCAGCCCAAGTATAGGACAGGACGAGCAGTACTTC,CASSPSIGQDEQYF
TRBJ1-3,NA,NA,TRBV5-4,TGTGCCAGCAGCTTGCCCACAGGGTCCCTCGGAAACACCATATATTTT,CASSLPTGSLGNTIYF
TRBJ1-2,few,NA,TRBV5-1,TGCGCCAGCAGCTTAGAGGGTTACGGAATCTATGGCTACACCTTC,CASSLEGYGIYGYTF
TRBJ1-5,NA,NA,TRBV24-1,TGTGCCACCAGTGATAACAGGGGCAATCAGCCCCAGCATTTT,CATSDNRGNQPQHF
TRBJ2-1,NA,TRBD1,TRBV9,TGTGCCAGCGGGGCGGGGACAGGGGTATACAATGAGCAGTTCTTC,CASGAGTGVYNEQFF
TRBJ2-1,once,TRBD2,TRBV7-3,TGTGCCAGCAGCCTTAAGGCGGGAGGGCCCTCCGACTACAATGAGCAGTTCTTC,CASSLKAGGPSDYNEQFF